This T cell receptor beta chain was found in a study of T cell repertoires in cytomegalovirus infection. Study details: It can be stated that public TCR beta signatures indicated CMV infection as well as a matching HLA type.

TCRdb ran MiXCR on the reads and lists one entry per CDR3 protein. The data contain fewer than 85,000 distinct CDR3 sequences, approximately 3.6% of them singletons. Study-wide points: Carriers of CMV plus the relevant HLA were identified by cumulative public TCR beta family frequency. HLA-C-restricted CMV clonotypes gave the most frequent clonotype in two of eight donors.

CDR1 SGHVS and CDR2 FQNEAQ come from the germline V gene. The CDR3 is 15 amino acids. V lost 5 bases to trimming and J lost 6 bases, with 19 bases between them. At least ten counts were recorded for this clonotype. Its antigen is not known. The chain has TRBV7-8 and TRBJ1-2; perhaps TRBD1 as D (5 bases). The sequencing sample was made of PBMCs. The TCR sequence derives from a human donor in good health (CMV status not recorded). Some clones in this sample may be carry-over from other donors' samples. CDR3 loop: CASSHRDGLGDGYTF. CDR3 in DNA: TGTGCCAGCAGCCACCGGGACGGCTTAGGTGATGGCTACACCTTC.